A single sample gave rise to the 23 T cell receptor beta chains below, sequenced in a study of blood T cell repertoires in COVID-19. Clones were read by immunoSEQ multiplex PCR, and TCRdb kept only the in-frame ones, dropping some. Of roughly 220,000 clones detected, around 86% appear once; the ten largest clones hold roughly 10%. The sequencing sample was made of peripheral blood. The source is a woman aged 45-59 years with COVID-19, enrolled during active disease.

The CDR3 sequence is CASSQVSGGARDTQYF. The CDR3 DNA follows: TGCGCCAGCAGCCAAGTTAGCGGGGGGGCTCGAGATACGCAGTATTTT. This chain links TRBV4-1 with TRBJ2-3, with 11 bases fitting TRBD2. V shed 1 base, J shed 5 bases, and the junction held 5 bases outside the gene matches. Germline CDR1 reads MGHRA; CDR2 reads YSYEKL. The CDR3 extends over 16 amino acids.

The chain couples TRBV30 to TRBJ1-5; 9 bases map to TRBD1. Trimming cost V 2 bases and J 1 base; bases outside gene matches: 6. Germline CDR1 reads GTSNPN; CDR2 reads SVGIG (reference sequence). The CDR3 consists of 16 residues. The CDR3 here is CAWSRGGTGSNQPQHF. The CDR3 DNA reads TGTGCCTGGAGTAGAGGAGGGACAGGGAGCAATCAGCCCCAGCATTTT.

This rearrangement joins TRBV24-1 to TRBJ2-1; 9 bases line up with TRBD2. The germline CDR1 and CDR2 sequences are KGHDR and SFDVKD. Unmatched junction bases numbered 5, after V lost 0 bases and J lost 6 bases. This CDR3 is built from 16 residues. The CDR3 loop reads CATSDLNGRGGNEQFF. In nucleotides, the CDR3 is TGTGCCACCAGTGATTTGAATGGGCGGGGGGGCAATGAGCAGTTCTTC.

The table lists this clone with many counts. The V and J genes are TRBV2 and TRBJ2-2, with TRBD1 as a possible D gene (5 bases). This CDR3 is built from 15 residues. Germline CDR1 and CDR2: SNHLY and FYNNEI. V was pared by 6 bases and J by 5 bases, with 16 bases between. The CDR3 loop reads CASSQTGRGTGELFF. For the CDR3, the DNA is TGTGCCAGCAGCCAAACAGGAAGGGGAACCGGGGAGCTGTTTTTT.

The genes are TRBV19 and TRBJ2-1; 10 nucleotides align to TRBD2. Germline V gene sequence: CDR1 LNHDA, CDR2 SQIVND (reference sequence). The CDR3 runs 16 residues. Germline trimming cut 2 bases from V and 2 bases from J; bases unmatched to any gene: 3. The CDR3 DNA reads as TGTGCCAGTAGTATAAGCGGGGGGGGTACCTACAATGAGCAGTTCTTC. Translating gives CASSISGGGTYNEQFF. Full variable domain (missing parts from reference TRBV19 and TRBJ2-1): DGGITQSPKYLFRKEGQNVTLSCEQNLNHDAMYWYRQDPGQGLRLIYYSQIVNDFQKGDIAEGYSVSREKKESFPLTVTSAQKNPTAFYLCASSISGGGTYNEQFFGPGTRLTVL.

The CDR3 DNA reads TGTGCCAGCCAGACAGGGGCCGGGAAAGCTTTCTTT. Translated, it gives CASQTGAGKAFF. J is TRBJ1-1 and V is TRBV2; 8 bases align to TRBD1. CDR1 is SNHLY, CDR2 FYNNEI, per germline. Germline trimming cut 8 bases from V and 9 bases from J; bases unmatched to any gene: 8. The CDR3 has 12 amino acids.

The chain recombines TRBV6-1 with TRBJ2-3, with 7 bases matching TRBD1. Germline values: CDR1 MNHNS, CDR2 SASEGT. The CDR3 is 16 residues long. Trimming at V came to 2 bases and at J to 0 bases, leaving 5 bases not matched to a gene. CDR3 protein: CASSEREGASTDTQYF. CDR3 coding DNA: TGTGCCAGCAGTGAAAGAGAGGGGGCTAGCACAGATACGCAGTATTTT.

CDR3: CASSPLQGRGTEAFF. The CDR3 coding sequence is TGTGCCAGCTCACCCCTACAGGGTAGGGGCACTGAAGCTTTCTTT. The gene calls are TRBV18 and TRBJ1-1; maybe TRBD1 (6 bases). Germline V gene sequence: CDR1 KGHSH, CDR2 LQKENI. The CDR3 consists of 15 residues. V lost 3 bases and J 4 bases, leaving 15 bases between the germline ends.

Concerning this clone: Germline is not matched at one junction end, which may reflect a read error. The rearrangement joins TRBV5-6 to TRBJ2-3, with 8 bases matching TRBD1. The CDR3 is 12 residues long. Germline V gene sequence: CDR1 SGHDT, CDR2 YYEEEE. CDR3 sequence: CASSLWDRWNTF. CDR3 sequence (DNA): TGTGCCAGCAGCTTATGGGACAGGTGGAACACCTTT.

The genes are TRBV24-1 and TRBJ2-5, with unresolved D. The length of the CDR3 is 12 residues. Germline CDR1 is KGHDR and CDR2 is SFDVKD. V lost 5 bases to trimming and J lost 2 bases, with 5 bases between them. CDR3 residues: CATSVRQETQYF. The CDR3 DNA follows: TGTGCCACCAGTGTCAGGCAAGAGACCCAGTACTTC.

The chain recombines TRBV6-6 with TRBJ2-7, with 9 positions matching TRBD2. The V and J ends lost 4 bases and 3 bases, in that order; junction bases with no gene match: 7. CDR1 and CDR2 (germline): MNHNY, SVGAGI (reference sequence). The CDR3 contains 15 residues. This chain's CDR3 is CASSSAGGQVYEQYF. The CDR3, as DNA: TGTGCCAGCAGTTCGGCGGGGGGGCAGGTCTACGAGCAGTACTTC.

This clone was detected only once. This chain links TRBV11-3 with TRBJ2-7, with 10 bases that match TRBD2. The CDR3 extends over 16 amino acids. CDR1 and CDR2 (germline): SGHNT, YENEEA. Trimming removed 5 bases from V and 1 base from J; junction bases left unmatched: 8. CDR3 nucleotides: TGTGCCAGCAGCGCCAGCGGGGGGGCCGGTTCCTACGAGCAGTACTTC. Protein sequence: CASSASGGAGSYEQYF.

CDR3 nucleotide sequence: TGTGCCAGCAGTTTCCTCTCCAAAAACATTCAGTACTTC. Residues: CASSFLSKNIQYF. The gene calls are TRBV12-3 or TRBV12-4 and TRBJ2-4; D gene unclear. The ends were cut back, 3 bases at V and 2 bases at J, with 5 bases in the middle. The CDR3 is 13 residues long.

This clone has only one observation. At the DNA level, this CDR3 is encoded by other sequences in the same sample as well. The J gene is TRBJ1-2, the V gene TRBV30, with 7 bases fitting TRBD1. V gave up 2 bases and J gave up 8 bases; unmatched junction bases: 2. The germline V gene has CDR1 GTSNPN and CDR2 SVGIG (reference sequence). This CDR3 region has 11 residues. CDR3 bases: TGTGCCTGGAGTCCAGGGGGAGGCTACACCTTC. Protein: CAWSPGGGYTF.

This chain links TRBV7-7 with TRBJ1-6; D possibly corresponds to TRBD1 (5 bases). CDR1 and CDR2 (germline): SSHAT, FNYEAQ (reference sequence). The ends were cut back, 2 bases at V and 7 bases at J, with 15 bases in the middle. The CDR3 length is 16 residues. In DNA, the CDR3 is TGTGCCAGCAGCTTAAGTGGGGGAGGGAGAAATTCACCCCTCCACTTT. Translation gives CASSLSGGGRNSPLHF.

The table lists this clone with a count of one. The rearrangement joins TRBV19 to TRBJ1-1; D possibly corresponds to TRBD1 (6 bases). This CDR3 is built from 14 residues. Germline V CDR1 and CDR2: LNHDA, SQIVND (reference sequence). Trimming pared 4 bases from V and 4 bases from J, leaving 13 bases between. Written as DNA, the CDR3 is TGTGCCAGTAGTACACAGGGTAGGAGCACTGAAGCTTTCTTT. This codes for CASSTQGRSTEAFF.

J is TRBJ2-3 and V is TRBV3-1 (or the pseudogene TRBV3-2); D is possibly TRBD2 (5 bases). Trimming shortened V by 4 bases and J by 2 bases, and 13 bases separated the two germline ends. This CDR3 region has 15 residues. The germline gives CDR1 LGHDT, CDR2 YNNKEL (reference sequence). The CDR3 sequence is CASSRGPADTDTQYF. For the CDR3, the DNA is TGTGCCAGCAGCCGCGGCCCAGCGGACACAGATACGCAGTATTTT.

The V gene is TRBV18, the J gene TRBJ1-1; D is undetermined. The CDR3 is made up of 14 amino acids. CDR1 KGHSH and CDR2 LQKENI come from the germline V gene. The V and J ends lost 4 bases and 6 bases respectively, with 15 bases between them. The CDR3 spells CASSLSTRSAEAFF. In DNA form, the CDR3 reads TGTGCCAGCTCACTTTCTACTAGGTCCGCTGAAGCTTTCTTT. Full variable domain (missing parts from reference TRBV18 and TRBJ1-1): NAGVMQNPRHLVRRRGQEARLRCSPMKGHSHVYWYRQLPEEGLKFMVYLQKENIIDESGMPKERFSAEFPKEGPSILRIQQVVRGDSAAYFCASSLSTRSAEAFFGQGTRLTVV.

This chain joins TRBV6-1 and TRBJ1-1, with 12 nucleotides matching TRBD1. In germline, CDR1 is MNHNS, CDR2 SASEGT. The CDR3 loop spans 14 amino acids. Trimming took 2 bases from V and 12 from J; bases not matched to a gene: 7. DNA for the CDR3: TGTGCCAGCAGTGAATATGGGACAGGGGGCGAAACTTTCTTT. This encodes CASSEYGTGGETFF.

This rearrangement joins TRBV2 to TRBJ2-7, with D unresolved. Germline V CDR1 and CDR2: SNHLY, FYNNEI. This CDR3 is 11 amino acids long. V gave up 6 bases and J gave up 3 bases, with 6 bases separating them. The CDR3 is CASRTVYEQYF. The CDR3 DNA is TGTGCCAGCAGAACAGTCTACGAGCAGTACTTC.

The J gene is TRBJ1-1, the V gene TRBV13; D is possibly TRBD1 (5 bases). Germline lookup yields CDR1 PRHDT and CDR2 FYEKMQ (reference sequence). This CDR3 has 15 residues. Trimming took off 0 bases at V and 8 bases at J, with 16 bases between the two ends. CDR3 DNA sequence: TGTGCCAGCAGCTTAGGTGAAGGGGCCGGAGAAGAAGCTTTCTTT. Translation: CASSLGEGAGEEAFF.

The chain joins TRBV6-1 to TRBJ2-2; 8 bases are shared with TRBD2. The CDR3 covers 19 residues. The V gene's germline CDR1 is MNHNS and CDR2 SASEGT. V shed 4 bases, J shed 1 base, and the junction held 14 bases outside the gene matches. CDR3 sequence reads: CASSAPFRRGAGNTGELFF. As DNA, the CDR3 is TGTGCCAGCAGTGCCCCCTTTAGGCGGGGGGCAGGGAACACCGGGGAGCTGTTTTTT.

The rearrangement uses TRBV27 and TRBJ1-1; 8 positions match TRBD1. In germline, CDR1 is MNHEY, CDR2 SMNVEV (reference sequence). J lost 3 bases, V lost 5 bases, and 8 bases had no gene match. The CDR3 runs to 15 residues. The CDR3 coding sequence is TGTGCCAGCAGTCTCGCCCCAGGGGGCGACACTGAAGCTTTCTTT. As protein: CASSLAPGGDTEAFF.